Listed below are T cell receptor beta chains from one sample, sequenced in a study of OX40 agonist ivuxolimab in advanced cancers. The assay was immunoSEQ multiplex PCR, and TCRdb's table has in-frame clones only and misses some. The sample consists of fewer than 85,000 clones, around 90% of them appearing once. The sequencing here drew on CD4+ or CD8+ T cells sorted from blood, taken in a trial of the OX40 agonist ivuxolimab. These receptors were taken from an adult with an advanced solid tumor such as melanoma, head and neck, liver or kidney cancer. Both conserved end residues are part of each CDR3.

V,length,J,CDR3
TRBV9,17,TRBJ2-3,CASSAGTSGRRTDTQYF
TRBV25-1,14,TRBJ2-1,CASSGGLARYEQFF
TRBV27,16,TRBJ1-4,CASSEVRVTGYEKLFF
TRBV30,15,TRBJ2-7,CAWGPRAGYTYEQYF
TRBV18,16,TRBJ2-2,CASSRVATGDTGELFF
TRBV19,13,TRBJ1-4,CASLGVWNEKLFF
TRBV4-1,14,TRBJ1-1,CASSQVSENTEAFF
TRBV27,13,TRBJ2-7,CASMGTGHYEQYF
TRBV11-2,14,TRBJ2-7,CASSILAGGYEQYF
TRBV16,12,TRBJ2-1,CASSQSGGEQFF
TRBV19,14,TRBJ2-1,CASSTQGNPNEQFF
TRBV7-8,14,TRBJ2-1,CASTTEGSYNEQFF
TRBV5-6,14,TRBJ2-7,CASSFGTPSYEQYF
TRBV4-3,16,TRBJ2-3,CASSQDQGAGTDTQYF
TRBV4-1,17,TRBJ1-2,CASSHISTGGLSYGYTF
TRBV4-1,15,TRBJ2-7,CASSQLGQGAYEQYF
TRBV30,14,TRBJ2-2,CAWNRGSNTGELFF
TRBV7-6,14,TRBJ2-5,CASSQGLPQETQYF
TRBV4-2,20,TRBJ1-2,CASSRETEAGDIPTDYGYTF
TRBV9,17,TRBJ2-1,CASSVEGLAETGDEQFF
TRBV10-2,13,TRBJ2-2,CASSDTYTGELFF
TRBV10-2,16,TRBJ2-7,CASSDYSPGYAYEQYF
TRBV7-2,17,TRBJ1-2,CASSSMGRGGWDYGYTF
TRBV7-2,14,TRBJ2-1,CASSFKGLYNEQFF
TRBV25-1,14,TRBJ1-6,CASSSWDSNSPLHF
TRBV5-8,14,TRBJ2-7,CASSLAGGFYEQYF
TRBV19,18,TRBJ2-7,CASSIRASGNAISYEQYF
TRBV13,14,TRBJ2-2,CASSMYEPAGELFF
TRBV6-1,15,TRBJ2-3,CASSEGTGGADTQYF
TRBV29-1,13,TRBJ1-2,CSVVSRADYGYTF
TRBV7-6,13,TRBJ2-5,CASSFGEDGTQYF
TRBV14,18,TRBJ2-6,CASSQTGQVRSGANVLTF
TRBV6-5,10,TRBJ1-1,CASSYGEAFF
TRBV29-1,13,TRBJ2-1,CSVPTGAYNEQFF
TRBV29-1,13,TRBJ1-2,CSVEVGGSYGYTF
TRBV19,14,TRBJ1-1,CASSTAGPGTEAFF
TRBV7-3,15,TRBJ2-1,CASSLTDSVYNEQFF
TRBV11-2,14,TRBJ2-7,CASSTSGGHYEQYF
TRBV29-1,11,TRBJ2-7,CSVEGNYEQYF
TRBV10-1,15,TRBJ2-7,CASSESPSGFYEQYF
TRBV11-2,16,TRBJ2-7,CASSLVRQVPVYEQYF